What follows describes a single T cell receptor beta chain. Its antigen is unknown. The data are from a study of cytomegalovirus exposure and HLA in healthy donors. The PCR had 60 Vbeta and 13 Jbeta primers. The method was immunoSEQ multiplex PCR; TCRdb's version includes in-frame clones alone and lacks a portion of them. The table includes over 150,000 clones, around four fifths detected once. The study's findings and limits: 164 TCR beta chains were listed as cytomegalovirus-associated.

The clonotype was recovered from a male donor in good health and CMV-seropositive. Sequencing was done on a sample of PBMCs.

The CDR3 nucleotides read TGCAGTGCTATATACACCGGGGAGCTGTTTTTT. Encoded protein: CSAIYTGELFF. The chain has TRBV20-1 and TRBJ2-2; no reliable D call. The germline V gene has CDR1 DFQATT and CDR2 SNEGSKA (reference sequence). The CDR3 is 11 amino acids. V gave up 4 bases and J gave up 3 bases, with 3 bases separating them.